Detailed here is one TCR beta chain. The sample is drawn from a study of cytomegalovirus exposure and HLA in healthy donors. Sequencing was performed with immunoSEQ multiplex PCR; in TCRdb, only in-frame clones are kept and a portion is missing. There are roughly 230,000 clones in the sample; 90% occur only once, and just over 3% lies in the top ten. The CDR3 extends over 12 amino acids. V lost 1 base and J lost 3, with 4 bases in between. CDR1 is LNHNV and CDR2 is YYDKDF in the germline V gene (reference sequence). This receptor was identified in a woman in her thirties in good health and CMV-seronegative. Specimen: PBMCs. V and J are TRBV15 and TRBJ2-7; no clear D. The CDR3 here is CATSRANYEQYF. The CDR3, as DNA: TGTGCCACCAGCAGAGCGAACTACGAGCAGTACTTC. Combining the CDR3 with reference TRBV15 and TRBJ2-7 gives the whole variable domain DAMVIQNPRYQVTQFGKPVTLSCSQTLNHNVMYWYQQKSSQAPKLLFHYYDKDFNNEADTPDNFQSRRPNTSFCFLDIRSPGLGDTAMYLCATSRANYEQYFGPGTRLTVT.